A selection of T cell receptor beta chains follows, all from one sample in a study of T cell clonotyping in hematopoietic cell transplantation. Profiling relied on immunoSEQ multiplex PCR, and the TCRdb table lists in-frame clones only, not all of them. The sample lists 15,000 to 20,000 clones, 71% seen once, with about 9.9% in the top ten. Sequencing was carried out using peripheral blood mononuclear cells. The receptors stem from a woman in her fifties or sixties in good health. Some clones in this sample may be carry-over from other donors' samples. Both conserved end residues are part of each CDR3. Each record gives: V gene, D gene, J gene, clone size, CDR3 DNA, CDR3 protein. D genes are given only for firm matches. Clone size, where shown, is once, few, many, or a class for clones that have expanded.

TRBV9	.	TRBJ2-7	.	TGTGCCAGCAGCGCGGAGGGTGGGCAGGGGGGCTACGAGCAGTACTTC	CASSAEGGQGGYEQYF
TRBV29-1	.	TRBJ2-7	few	TGCAGCGTAGTCCAGGGGCCGTACTACGAGCAGTACTTC	CSVVQGPYYEQYF
TRBV29-1	TRBD1	TRBJ2-4	.	TGCAGCGCAAAAACCCTCGGGACAGTTATAGCCAAAAACATTCAGTACTTC	CSAKTLGTVIAKNIQYF
TRBV4-3	TRBD1	TRBJ2-7	.	TGCGCCAGCAGCCAAGATTTGACAGGGGCCGGGTACGAGCAGTACTTC	CASSQDLTGAGYEQYF
TRBV7-2	TRBD2	TRBJ2-5	.	TGTGCCAGCAGCCAGACTAGCGTACAAGAGACCCAGTACTTC	CASSQTSVQETQYF
TRBV5-1	TRBD2	TRBJ2-7	few	TGCGCCAGCAGCTCGGGACTAGCGACTGTCTACGAGCAGTACTTC	CASSSGLATVYEQYF
TRBV28	TRBD1	TRBJ2-2	.	TGTGCCAGCAGTTCAGGGACAGGGGTGAACACCGGGGAGCTGTTTTTT	CASSSGTGVNTGELFF
TRBV4-3	TRBD2	TRBJ2-5	.	TGCGCCAGCAGCCAAGAAAGGGGACTAGCGGGTCAAGAGACCCAGTACTTC	CASSQERGLAGQETQYF
TRBV6-5	.	TRBJ1-1	.	TGTGCCAGCAGTTACCCGAACACTGAAGCTTTCTTT	CASSYPNTEAFF
TRBV5-1	.	TRBJ1-1	.	TGCGCCAGCAGCTTGGCCGCGGGGATGGAAGCTTTCTTT	CASSLAAGMEAFF
TRBV30	.	TRBJ2-2	.	TGTGCCTGGAGTTCCCCCACAGGGACCGGGGAGCTGTTTTTT	CAWSSPTGTGELFF
TRBV30	.	TRBJ1-1	.	TGTGCCTGGAGTGTACTAGGGGCCGACACTGAAGCTTTCTTT	CAWSVLGADTEAFF
TRBV7-2	TRBD1	TRBJ2-7	.	TGTGCCAGCAGCCGGGACAGGGGGACCTACGAGCAGTACTTC	CASSRDRGTYEQYF
TRBV6-6	.	TRBJ2-7	.	TGTGCCAGCAGTTACCTGACAGGTCTTAACGAGCAGTACTTC	CASSYLTGLNEQYF
TRBV11-3	.	TRBJ2-2	.	TGTGCCAGCAGCCAGAGGTCGAACACCGGGGAGCTGTTTTTT	CASSQRSNTGELFF
TRBV6-6	TRBD1	TRBJ1-6	.	TGTGCCAGCACCGACAGGGGGCTCAATTCACCCCTCCACTTT	CASTDRGLNSPLHF
TRBV6-5	TRBD1	TRBJ2-7	.	TGTGCCAGCACTACCAGACAGGGCTACGGCGAGCAGTACTTC	CASTTRQGYGEQYF
TRBV5-1	TRBD2	TRBJ2-2	.	TGCGCCAGCAGCTTGGAAGGACTAGCGGGAGTCGCCGGGGAGCTGTTTTTT	CASSLEGLAGVAGELFF
TRBV29-1	TRBD1	TRBJ2-7	.	TGCAGCGTTCCTTCAGGGGGCGGAGGGGAGCAGTACTTC	CSVPSGGGGEQYF
TRBV4-2	.	TRBJ1-3	once	TGTGCCAGCAGCCAAGATTGGCCACAATACTCTGGAAACACCATATATTTT	CASSQDWPQYSGNTIYF
TRBV6-5	.	TRBJ1-2	few	TGTGCCAGCAGTTTAGAGGGGTATGGCTACACCTTC	CASSLEGYGYTF
TRBV9	.	TRBJ1-5	.	TGTGCCAGCAGCGTAGGAGGGACACCTAATCAGCCCCAGCATTTT	CASSVGGTPNQPQHF
TRBV30	.	TRBJ2-3	.	TGTGCCTGGAGTATGGGAGTTGATACGCAGTATTTT	CAWSMGVDTQYF
TRBV15	TRBD1	TRBJ1-5	.	TGTGCCACCAGCAGAGGCACGGGACAGTCCAATCAGCCCCAGCATTTT	CATSRGTGQSNQPQHF
TRBV25-1	.	TRBJ2-5	once	TGTGCCAGCAGTGATTTGGGGAAAGAGACCCAGTACTTC	CASSDLGKETQYF
TRBV11-2	.	TRBJ1-2	.	TGTGCCAGCAGCTTTGGCCGACATTACTATGGCTACACCTTC	CASSFGRHYYGYTF
TRBV7-2	TRBD1	TRBJ2-7	.	TGTGCCAGCAGCCACATAGGACAGGACTACGAGCAGTACTTC	CASSHIGQDYEQYF
TRBV5-1	.	TRBJ1-1	few	TGCGCCAGCAGCACCGGGACGAAGAACACTGAAGCTTTCTTT	CASSTGTKNTEAFF
TRBV28	TRBD2	TRBJ2-7	.	TGTGCCAGCAGTTTTCTAGCGGGGAGCTCCTACGAGCAGTACTTC	CASSFLAGSSYEQYF
TRBV6-5	.	TRBJ1-1	.	TGTGCCAGCAGTTACTCGAACGGGGCCAAGCGAGCTTTCTTT	CASSYSNGAKRAFF
TRBV6-5	.	TRBJ2-7	.	TGTGCCAGCAGTTACTCTGCCTACTACGAGCAGTACTTC	CASSYSAYYEQYF
TRBV5-6	TRBD1	TRBJ2-7	few	TGTGCCAGCAGCCCCGGGACAGGGGGATACGAGCAGTACTTC	CASSPGTGGYEQYF
TRBV6-5	.	TRBJ2-7	.	TGTGCCAGCACCAGGTCCGGTCAATGGAGGGAGCAGTACTTC	CASTRSGQWREQYF
TRBV5-5	.	TRBJ2-3	.	TGTGCCAGCAAGGTGACAGATACGCAGTATTTT	CASKVTDTQYF
TRBV6-5	.	TRBJ2-7	.	TGTGCCAGCAGTTACTCGAACAGAAATCTCTACGAGCAGTACTTC	CASSYSNRNLYEQYF
TRBV29-1	.	TRBJ1-1	.	TGCAGCGTTGCTAGGAACACTGAAGCTTTCTTT	CSVARNTEAFF
TRBV19	TRBD1	TRBJ1-6	few	TGTGCCAGCACCGGTGGGACAGGGTCCTCACCCCTCCACTTT	CASTGGTGSSPLHF
TRBV5-1	.	TRBJ2-7	.	TGCGCCAGCAGCTTACCGGACACCTACGAGCAGTACTTC	CASSLPDTYEQYF
TRBV7-6	TRBD2	TRBJ2-5	few	TGTGCCAGCAACAAACTAGCGGGCCAAGAGACCCAGTACTTC	CASNKLAGQETQYF